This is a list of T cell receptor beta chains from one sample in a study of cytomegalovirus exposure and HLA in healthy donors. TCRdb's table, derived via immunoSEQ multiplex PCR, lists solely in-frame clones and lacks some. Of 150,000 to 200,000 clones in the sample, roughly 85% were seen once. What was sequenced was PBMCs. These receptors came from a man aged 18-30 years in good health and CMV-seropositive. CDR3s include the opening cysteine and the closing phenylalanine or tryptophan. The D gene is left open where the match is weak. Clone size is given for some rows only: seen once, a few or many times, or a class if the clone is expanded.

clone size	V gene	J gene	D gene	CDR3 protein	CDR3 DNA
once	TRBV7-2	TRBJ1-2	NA	CASSYYAGGYTF	TGTGCCAGCAGCTACTACGCCGGTGGCTACACCTTC
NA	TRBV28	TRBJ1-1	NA	CASSLFREAFF	TGTGCCAGCAGTTTATTCAGGGAAGCTTTCTTT
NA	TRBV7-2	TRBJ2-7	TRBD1	CASSLAGTDYEQYF	TGTGCCAGCAGCCTCGCAGGGACAGACTACGAGCAGTACTTC
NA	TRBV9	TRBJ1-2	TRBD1	CASSGTGGGYGYTF	TGTGCCAGCAGTGGAACAGGGGGCGGCTATGGCTACACCTTC
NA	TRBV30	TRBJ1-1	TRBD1	CAWSVLSTGGRDTEAFF	TGTGCCTGGAGTGTACTTTCAACAGGGGGAAGGGACACTGAAGCTTTCTTT
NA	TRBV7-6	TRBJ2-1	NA	CASSLLAVNEQFF	TGTGCCAGCAGCTTGCTCGCAGTTAATGAGCAGTTCTTC
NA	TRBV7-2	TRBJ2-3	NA	CASSFEGGHTQYF	TGTGCCAGCAGCTTCGAGGGGGGGCATACGCAGTATTTT
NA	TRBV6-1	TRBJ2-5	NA	CASSTGVETQYF	TGTGCCAGCAGTACTGGTGTGGAGACCCAGTACTTC
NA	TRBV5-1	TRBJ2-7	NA	CASSLGDLGYEQYF	TGCGCCAGCAGCCTCGGGGACTTGGGCTACGAGCAGTACTTC
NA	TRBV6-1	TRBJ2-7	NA	CATVKQAPPYEQYF	TGTGCCACCGTGAAGCAGGCCCCCCCCTACGAGCAGTACTTC